This TCR beta chain stems from a study of T cell responses to AZD1222 COVID-19 vaccine. Clones were sequenced by immunoSEQ multiplex PCR, and TCRdb holds only the in-frame ones, with some missing. The sample consists of about 99,000 clones, roughly nine tenths of them appearing once. Germline V CDR1 and CDR2: SGDLS, YYNGEE. Trimming took off 0 bases at V and 8 bases at J, with 17 bases between the two ends. The CDR3 is 15 residues long. As to this clone: Its antigen is as yet unknown.

Points from the study as a whole: Repertoire sampling occurred only after the peak T cell response.

Sequenced material: peripheral blood, taken on day 0 of AZD1222 vaccination. This TCR came from an adult in good health. The gene calls are TRBV9 and TRBJ1-1, with D possibly matching TRBD1 (5 bases). CDR3 amino acids: CASSVVTDYPTEAFF. The CDR3 DNA reads TGTGCCAGCAGCGTAGTGACAGACTATCCCACCGAAGCTTTCTTT.